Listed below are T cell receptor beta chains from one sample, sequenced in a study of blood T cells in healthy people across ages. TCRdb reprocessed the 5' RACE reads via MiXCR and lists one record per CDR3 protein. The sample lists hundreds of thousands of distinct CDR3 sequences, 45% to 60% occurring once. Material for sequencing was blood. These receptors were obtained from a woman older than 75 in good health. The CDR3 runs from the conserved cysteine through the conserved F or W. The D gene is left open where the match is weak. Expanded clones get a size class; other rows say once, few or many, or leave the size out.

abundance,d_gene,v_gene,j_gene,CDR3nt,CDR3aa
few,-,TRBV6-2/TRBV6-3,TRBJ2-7,TGTGCCAGCAGTTATGGTATTTCCGGCGAGCAGTACTTC,CASSYGISGEQYF
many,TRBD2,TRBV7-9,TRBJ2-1,TGTGCCAGCAGCAAACTAGCGGGGGCGTACAATGAGCAGTTCTTC,CASSKLAGAYNEQFF
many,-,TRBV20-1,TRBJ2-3,TGCAGTGCTAGAGACGAGGGACTTGATACGCAGTATTTT,CSARDEGLDTQYF
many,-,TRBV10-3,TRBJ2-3,TGTGCCATCAGTGAGAGAGGGTACACAGATACGCAGTATTTT,CAISERGYTDTQYF
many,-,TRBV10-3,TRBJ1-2,TGTGCCATCACGAAGGCTGAGGGCTATGGCTACACCTTC,CAITKAEGYGYTF
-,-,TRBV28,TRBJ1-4,TGTGCCAGCAGTTCAGAGGGGCCTCTGAATTTGTTTTTT,CASSSEGPLNLFF
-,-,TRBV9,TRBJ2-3,TGTGCCAGCAGCCGCCTGACGAGCACAGATACGCAGTATTTT,CASSRLTSTDTQYF
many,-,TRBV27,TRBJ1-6,TGTGCCAGCGGCCTGGCCCTTTGGAATTCACCCCTCCACTTT,CASGLALWNSPLHF
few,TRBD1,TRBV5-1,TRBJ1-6,TGCGCCAGCAGCTCCGAGGGGGCCGGTAATTCACCCCTCCACTTT,CASSSEGAGNSPLHF
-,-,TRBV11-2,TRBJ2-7,TGTGCCAGCAGCCCTCTACAGGGAGGACCTTACGAGCAGTACTTC,CASSPLQGGPYEQYF
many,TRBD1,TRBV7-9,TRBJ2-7,TGTGCCAGCAGCTTGACAGGGCGCATGAGCGAGCAGTACTTC,CASSLTGRMSEQYF
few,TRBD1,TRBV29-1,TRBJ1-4,TGCAGCGCCTTCACAGGGGCGCGGGATGAAAAACTGTTTTTT,CSAFTGARDEKLFF
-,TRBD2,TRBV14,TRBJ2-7,TGTGCCAGCAGCCAAGCCCTAGCGGATCCCTACGAGCAGTACTTC,CASSQALADPYEQYF
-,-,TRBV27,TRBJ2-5,TGTGCCAGCAAGTTATCAAGCGGGTTGCAAGAGACCCAGTACTTC,CASKLSSGLQETQYF
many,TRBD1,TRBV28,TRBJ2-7,TGTGCCAGCAGCTCCCTTGGCAGGGGGCTGGGGGAGCAGTACTTC,CASSSLGRGLGEQYF
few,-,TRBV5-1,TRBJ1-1,TGCGCCAGCAGGGCAGGCCCCGGGAACACTGAAGCTTTCTTT,CASRAGPGNTEAFF
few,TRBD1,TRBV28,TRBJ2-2,TGTGCCAGCAGTTACGGGACAGGGAGGACCGGGGAGCTGTTTTTT,CASSYGTGRTGELFF
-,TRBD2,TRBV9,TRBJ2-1,TGTGCCCGCAGCCCGGGACTAGCGGCCTACAATGAGCAGTTCTTC,CARSPGLAAYNEQFF
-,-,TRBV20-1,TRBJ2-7,TGCAGTGCTACGAGCGAGAGAACGGAGGGGCAGTACTTC,CSATSERTEGQYF
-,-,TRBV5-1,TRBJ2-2,TGCGCCAGCAGCTGGGACGGAGGGCAAGACGGGGAGCTGTTTTTT,CASSWDGGQDGELFF
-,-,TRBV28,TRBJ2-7,TGTGCCAGCAGTTCTATCCGTGGGGGTGCAAGCGAGCAGTACTTC,CASSSIRGGASEQYF
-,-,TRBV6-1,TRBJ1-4,TGTGCCAGCAGCCAACAGGAAAAACTGTTTTTT,CASSQQEKLFF
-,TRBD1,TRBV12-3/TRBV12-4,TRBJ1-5,TGTGCCAGCAGCCCCGGACAGGGCAGGTTGCCCCAGCATTTT,CASSPGQGRLPQHF
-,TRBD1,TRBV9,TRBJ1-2,TGTGCCAGCAGCGTAGCGGACAGGGGTTATGGCTACACCTTC,CASSVADRGYGYTF
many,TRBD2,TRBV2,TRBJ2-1,TGTGCCAGCAGTGACCAGGCTAGCGGGGGGGCCTACAATGAGCAGTTCTTC,CASSDQASGGAYNEQFF
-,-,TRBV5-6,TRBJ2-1,TGTGCCAGCAGCTTGGAGAGGGGGGGAGACTACAATGAGCGGTTCTTC,CASSLERGGDYNERFF
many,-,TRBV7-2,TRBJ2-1,TGTGCCAGCAGCGGGGGCTATGAGCAGTTCTTC,CASSGGYEQFF
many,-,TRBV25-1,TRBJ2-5,TGTGCCAGCAGTGATGTCGGAGCGAGGACCCAGTACTTC,CASSDVGARTQYF
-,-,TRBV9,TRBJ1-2,TGTGCCAGCAGCGTAGGACAGGAGACCTATGGCTACACCTTC,CASSVGQETYGYTF